Listed here are 10 T cell receptor beta chains from one sample, sequenced in a study of blood T cells in healthy people across ages. Together with a sample-barcoded 5' primer, a J-beta primer mix was included in a second PCR lasting about 7 to 11 cycles. Using its own MiXCR run on the 5' RACE reads, TCRdb lists one record per CDR3 protein. This table has 1.5 million to 2 million distinct CDR3 sequences, roughly 27% appearing once. Sequencing was performed on blood. These TCRs come from a woman aged 30 to 39 in good health.

This clonotype was detected only a few times. V and J are TRBV18 and TRBJ2-1, with TRBD1 identical over 12 bases. Per germline, CDR1 KGHSH and CDR2 LQKENI. The CDR3 runs 15 residues. J was trimmed by 5 bases and V by 4 bases; bases with no gene match: 3. The CDR3 spells CASSRDRGRHNEQFF. CDR3 in DNA: TGTGCCAGCTCACGGGACAGGGGGCGCCACAATGAGCAGTTCTTC.

In its sample, this clonotype was seen a few times. This may be a read error: a much more frequent sequence differs by one nucleotide. The V and J genes are TRBV7-2 and TRBJ2-5; the D gene is possibly TRBD2 (6 bases). This CDR3 comprises 16 residues. Germline assignment: CDR1 SGHTA and CDR2 FQGNSA. The CDR3 loop is CARSPVLSLSGETQYF. The CDR3 bases are TGTGCCCGCAGCCCCGTTTTATCTCTAAGCGGGGAGACCCAGTACTTC.

The rearrangement joins TRBV7-2 to TRBJ2-7, with 9 bases aligning to TRBD1. Germline V lookup: CDR1 SGHTA, CDR2 FQGNSA. The CDR3 consists of 14 residues. The V segment lost 6 bases and the J segment 3 bases; nucleotides outside the gene matches: 6. The CDR3 region is CASRSGQGFYEQYF. Here the CDR3 DNA reads TGTGCCAGCAGATCGGGACAGGGATTCTACGAGCAGTACTTC.

This chain uses TRBV5-1 with TRBJ2-7, with 7 bases aligning to TRBD1. Trimming removed 2 bases from V and 0 bases from J; junction bases left unmatched: 5. CDR1 is SGHRS and CDR2 is YFSETQ in the germline V gene. The CDR3 contains 15 residues. The CDR3 coding sequence is TGCGCCAGCAGCTTCTTGACAGGGAGCTCCTACGAGCAGTACTTC. It is translated as CASSFLTGSSYEQYF.

The chain uses TRBV6-6 and TRBJ2-1; 8 bases fit TRBD2. The germline V gene encodes CDR1 MNHNY and CDR2 SVGAGI (reference sequence). The CDR3 extends over 15 amino acids. V lost 7 bases to trimming and J lost 0 bases; unmatched junction nucleotides: 5. The CDR3 sequence is CASTQSGSSYNEQFF. CDR3 DNA: TGTGCCAGCACCCAAAGCGGGAGCTCCTACAATGAGCAGTTCTTC.

The chain uses TRBV29-1 and TRBJ2-1; TRBD2 matches 13 bases. The CDR3 loop spans 14 amino acids. V was clipped by 7 bases and J by 12 bases; unmatched bases: 12. From germline, CDR1 is SQVTM and CDR2 ANQGSEA. The DNA for the CDR3 is TGCAGCGCAAAGACTAGCGGGGGGCAATATGGGCAGTTCTTC. It translates to CSAKTSGGQYGQFF.

This clonotype came up many times. V gene TRBV9 combines with J gene TRBJ2-5; D call uncertain. Germline V gene sequence: CDR1 SGDLS, CDR2 YYNGEE. Trimming removed 0 bases at V and 2 bases at J, with 11 bases between. The CDR3 is made up of 15 amino acids. The CDR3 reads CASSVGLGGQETQYF. CDR3 nucleotide sequence: TGTGCCAGCAGCGTAGGATTGGGCGGACAAGAGACCCAGTACTTC.

The J gene is TRBJ2-3, the V gene TRBV2, with unresolved D. Germline-derived CDR1 and CDR2 are SNHLY and FYNNEI. This CDR3 has 11 amino acids. The V and J ends lost 2 bases and 8 bases respectively, with 5 bases between them. CDR3 region: CASSEIFTQYF. DNA for the CDR3: TGTGCCAGCAGTGAAATCTTTACGCAGTATTTT.

This clonotype was seen a handful of times. The gene calls are TRBV4-1 and TRBJ1-5, with a tentative D call TRBD1 (5 bases). The CDR3 consists of 16 residues. The germline V gene encodes CDR1 MGHRA and CDR2 YSYEKL. The V end lost 7 bases, the J end lost 5 bases, and 21 bases lay between the germline ends. The CDR3 DNA is TGCGCCAGCATACGGGGTCAGGGCAGGGAGGATCAGCCCCAGCATTTT. It codes for CASIRGQGREDQPQHF.

As for this clonotype: The junction departs from the called germline gene at one end, perhaps through a read error. This rearrangement joins TRBV11-2 to TRBJ2-7; perhaps TRBD2 as D (6 bases). This CDR3 comprises 16 residues. In germline, CDR1 is SGHAT, CDR2 FQNNGV. The CDR3 DNA is TGTGCCAGCAGGTTAGGAGGGCAGGTCAGCTCCTACGAGCAGTACTTC. As protein: CASRLGGQVSSYEQYF.